The clone carrying this T cell receptor (beta chain) was detected once. CDR1 is MGHDK, CDR2 SYGVNS, per germline. V lost 2 bases and J lost 4, with 14 bases in between. The CDR3 extends over 16 amino acids. Sequencing was performed with immunoSEQ multiplex PCR; in TCRdb, only in-frame clones are kept and a portion is missing. This sample has hundreds of thousands of clones, with approximately 95% found just once. The data are from a study of shared T cell receptors in the human thymus. This clonotype was obtained from a human donor. Sequenced material: thymocytes. The V and J genes are TRBV25-1 and TRBJ1-4, with a weak D call TRBD1 (6 bases). In nucleotides, the CDR3 is TGTGCCAGCAGTGAAGATCTGGCAGGGGTTAATGAAAAACTGTTTTTT. Amino acid sequence: CASSEDLAGVNEKLFF.